A single sample gave rise to the 18 T cell receptor beta chains below, sequenced in a study of graft-versus-host responses after intestinal transplantation (dated by TCRdb to the early 2020s). Per the publication, the time point label means: cells obtained before transplantation from donor or recipient. Antigens of these TCRs are unknown. Libraries were constructed by the immunoSEQ multiplex PCR assay. Imported from immuneACCESS, the table was reduced by TCRdb to in-frame sequences with V and J called. These copies leave out some clones; in studies compared against another copy, an unresolved V gene accounts for under half, and the cause of the remainder is not known. This sample has under 150,000 clones in its table, and over 80% of those were observed once. The top ten hold 0.09% to 0.15% of the sample. The sequenced sample was unstimulated CD4+ T cells sorted from spleen or lymph node cells, obtained before intestinal transplant. The origin of the receptors is a human donor who received an intestinal transplant.

The chain uses TRBV7-8 and TRBJ1-4; TRBD1 is a possible D gene (5 bases). Looked up from germline, CDR1 is SGHVS and CDR2 is FQNEAQ. The CDR3 length is 15 residues. V was trimmed by 1 base and J by 4 bases, leaving 10 bases between them. The CDR3 loop is CASSLGQGLNEKLFF. Written as DNA, the CDR3 is TGTGCCAGCAGCTTAGGGCAGGGCCTTAATGAAAAACTGTTTTTT.

This clone came up once. This chain's CDR3 is CASSVGGWRTGELFF. The CDR3 nucleotides read TGTGCCAGCAGCGTCGGGGGGTGGCGGACCGGGGAGCTGTTTTTT. The J gene is TRBJ2-2, the V gene TRBV9, with 7 bases lining up with TRBD2. The CDR3 covers 15 residues. CDR1 and CDR2 (germline): SGDLS, YYNGEE. V shed 2 bases, J shed 5 bases, and the junction held 6 bases outside the gene matches.

DNA for the CDR3: TGCGCCAGCAGCTGGGACTGGGGTGAGCAGTTCTTC. Protein: CASSWDWGEQFF. The chain combines TRBV5-1 with TRBJ2-1; the D gene is possibly TRBD2 (6 bases). In germline, CDR1 is SGHRS, CDR2 YFSETQ. V was trimmed by 3 bases and J by 9 bases, leaving 10 bases between them. The CDR3 sequence is 12 residues long.

The genes are TRBV5-1 and TRBJ1-1; D remains unclear. This CDR3 has 14 residues. V dropped 0 bases and J dropped 3 bases, with 9 bases sitting between them. Per the germline V gene, CDR1 is SGHRS and CDR2 is YFSETQ. The CDR3 bases are TGCGCCAGCAGCTTGGCCAGGCTAGACACTGAAGCTTTCTTT. It yields the protein CASSLARLDTEAFF.

The genes are TRBV2 and TRBJ1-5; D may be TRBD1 (5 bases). Per germline, CDR1 SNHLY and CDR2 FYNNEI. V lost 2 bases and J lost 8, with 10 bases in between. CDR3 length: 13 residues. CDR3 DNA: TGTGCCAGCAGTGAACAGGGAGTGAAGCCCCAGCATTTT. Translation gives CASSEQGVKPQHF.

This clone was observed a single time. The genes are TRBV7-9 and TRBJ2-2; no definite D call. The CDR3 has 17 amino acids. CDR1 and CDR2 from the germline V gene are SEHNR and FQNEAQ (reference sequence). The V end was cut by 5 bases, the J end by 6 bases, with 22 bases between. The CDR3 spells CASSLPPGWQAAGELFF. The CDR3 DNA follows: TGTGCCAGCAGCCTACCCCCTGGATGGCAGGCCGCCGGGGAGCTGTTTTTT.

This chain links TRBV4-1 with TRBJ1-4; 10 bases fit TRBD1. Germline V CDR1 and CDR2: MGHRA, YSYEKL. This CDR3 spans 18 amino acids. Trimming took 2 bases from V and 0 from J; bases not matched to a gene: 6. CDR3: CASSQLTGGLSTNEKLFF. The CDR3 DNA reads as TGCGCCAGCAGCCAATTGACAGGGGGCCTCTCAACTAATGAAAAACTGTTTTTT.

This chain links TRBV28 with TRBJ2-7; possibly TRBD2 for D (5 bases). The CDR3 spans 12 residues. Germline V lookup: CDR1 MDHEN, CDR2 SYDVKM. V gave up 8 bases and J gave up 3 bases, with 11 bases separating them. DNA of the CDR3: TGTGCCAGCTCCGGGGTACGCTACGAGCAGTACTTC. Translation: CASSGVRYEQYF.

The chain uses TRBV6-7 and TRBJ2-5; D tentatively reads TRBD1 or TRBD2 (7 bases each). TRBV6-7 is sorted into the ORF group, with uncertain function. With 11 bases removed from V and 9 bases from J, the gap between germline ends came to 19 bases. The CDR3 is 12 amino acids. CDR3: CASPGGGWAQYF. The CDR3 nucleotides read TGTGCCTCCCCAGGGGGGGGGTGGGCCCAGTACTTC.

The genes are TRBV30 and TRBJ1-5; D remains ambiguous. The CDR3 runs 12 residues. V was cut by 2 bases and J by 4 bases, with 6 bases left in between. Germline V gives CDR1 GTSNPN, CDR2 SVGIG (reference sequence). The CDR3 bases are TGTGCCTGGAGTAGGGTTAATCAGCCCCAGCATTTT. Translating gives CAWSRVNQPQHF.

V is TRBV6-6 and J is TRBJ1-4; TRBD1 matches at 7 bases. This CDR3 is 15 amino acids long. V shed 5 bases, J shed 8 bases, and the junction held 11 bases outside the gene matches. CDR1 and CDR2 (germline): MNHNY, SVGAGI (reference sequence). The CDR3 protein is CASSTPQGRVEKLFF. CDR3 DNA sequence: TGTGCCAGCAGTACCCCACAGGGGAGAGTCGAAAAACTGTTTTTT.

This chain links TRBV28 with TRBJ1-3, with D unclear. Trimming removed 1 base at V and 0 bases at J, with 4 bases between. The CDR3 runs 14 residues. Looked up from germline, CDR1 is MDHEN and CDR2 is SYDVKM. CDR3 protein: CASSLSNSGNTIYF. The DNA of the CDR3 is TGTGCCAGCAGTTTATCAAACTCTGGAAACACCATATATTTT.

V and J are TRBV28 and TRBJ2-1; D is uncertain. Trimming left V 7 bases short and J 15 bases short, with 19 bases between. Per germline, CDR1 MDHEN and CDR2 SYDVKM. This CDR3 is built from 12 residues. The CDR3 DNA sequence: TGTGCCAGCAACACGTCCCCGGGCCTTGTGTTCTTC. Protein product: CASNTSPGLVFF.

The rearrangement uses TRBV5-1 and TRBJ2-5; 7 nucleotides align to TRBD2. The V segment lost 3 bases and the J segment 5 bases; nucleotides outside the gene matches: 13. The CDR3 is made up of 16 amino acids. Germline V gene data show CDR1 as SGHRS and CDR2 as YFSETQ. The CDR3 reads CASSSTLSGGVETQYF. CDR3 nucleotides: TGCGCCAGCAGCTCCACCCTATCGGGAGGTGTGGAGACCCAGTACTTC. Drawing the rest from reference TRBV5-1 and TRBJ2-5, the complete variable domain is KAGVTQTPRYLIKTRGQQVTLSCSPISGHRSVSWYQQTPGQGLQFLFEYFSETQRNKGNFPGRFSGRQFSNSRSEMNVSTLELGDSALYLCASSSTLSGGVETQYFGPGTRLLVL.

The chain is built from TRBV5-4 and TRBJ1-1; the D is unclear. CDR3 length: 17 residues. Trimming cost V 4 bases and J 1 base, with 20 bases left between them. Looked up from germline, CDR1 is SGHNT and CDR2 is YYREEE (reference sequence). The CDR3 DNA reads TGTGCCAGCAGCCTCCGCATGTTCGCGGATGGGAACACTGAAGCTTTCTTT. It yields the protein CASSLRMFADGNTEAFF.

The chain recombines TRBV23-1 with TRBJ2-1; weak D call: TRBD2 (5 bases). TRBV23-1 is an open reading frame whose function is uncertain. Trimming took 0 bases from V and 6 from J, leaving 9 bases between them. This CDR3 contains 14 residues. The CDR3 protein is CASSQSIEGNEQFF. CDR3 nucleotides: TGCGCCAGCAGTCAATCGATAGAGGGCAATGAGCAGTTCTTC.

This sequence joins TRBV12-5 and TRBJ2-7; 9 bases are a match to TRBD2. Germline V gene sequence: CDR1 LGHNT, CDR2 FRNRAP. The CDR3 has 13 amino acids. The DNA of the CDR3 is TGTGCCAGCCGTAGCGGGAGCTCCTACGAGCAGTACTTC. Residues: CASRSGSSYEQYF.

The CDR3 reads CATRGRGGGVNEQFF. CDR3 in DNA: TGTGCCACTAGGGGGAGAGGGGGAGGAGTAAATGAGCAGTTCTTC. The V gene is TRBV19, the J gene TRBJ2-1; D possibly uses TRBD1 or TRBD2 (6 bases each). The V end was cut by 10 bases, the J end by 7 bases, with 23 bases between. Germline V gene sequence: CDR1 LNHDA, CDR2 SQIVND (reference sequence). CDR3 length equals 15 residues.